The clone carrying this T cell receptor (beta chain) was found a few times. Its matching antigen is unknown. Primers: 60 Vbeta forward and 13 Jbeta reverse. In the original analysis: Some 10 million shared chains were among the about 80 million unique TCR beta chains that a later analysis counted. The method was immunoSEQ multiplex PCR; TCRdb's version includes in-frame clones alone and lacks a portion of them. V, J and clone size reflect that table, while D and trimming were determined from the DNA. Altogether 100,000 to 120,000 clones are present, about 68% being singletons, with the ten largest covering more than 3.5%. This entry is derived from a study of cytomegalovirus exposure and HLA in healthy donors. Study-wide findings and caveats: Later, TCR association rates were found to vary by HLA locus, highest for DRB1 and lowest for HLA-C.

Per germline, CDR1 MNHEY and CDR2 SMNVEV (reference sequence). With 5 bases clipped from V and 9 bases from J, the junction kept 7 bases outside the gene matches. The CDR3 covers 13 residues. The sample comprised PBMCs. This chain links TRBV27 with TRBJ1-5; 7 positions agree with TRBD1. This sequence was found in a woman aged 40 to 50 in good health and CMV-seropositive. Written as DNA, the CDR3 is TGTGCCAGCAGTCCCGACAGGGAACGGCCCCAGCATTTT. This gives the protein CASSPDRERPQHF.